The T cell receptor beta chain under discussion was sequenced for a study of blood T cell repertoires in COVID-19. The V end lost 4 bases, the J end lost 6 bases, and 15 bases lay between the germline ends. Germline values: CDR1 SGHTS, CDR2 YDEGEE. The CDR3 runs 14 residues. Sequencing was performed with immunoSEQ multiplex PCR; in TCRdb, only in-frame clones are kept and a portion is missing. The sample yields a few hundred thousand clones, roughly 90% seen once. Sequencing was performed on PBMCs or T cells enriched from blood (not recorded which). This clonotype was obtained from a woman aged 40 to 50 who had been exposed to COVID-19. The chain joins TRBV5-8 to TRBJ2-3; the D gene is possibly TRBD1 (5 bases). The chain's CDR3 is CASSPRQTWDTQYF. CDR3 nucleotides: TGTGCCAGCAGCCCGCGACAGACCTGGGATACGCAGTATTTT. The variable domain in full, completed from reference TRBV5-8 and TRBJ2-3, reads EAGVTQSPTHLIKTRGQQATLRCSPISGHTSVYWYQQALGLGLQFLLWYDEGEERNRGNFPPRFSGRQFPNYSSELNVNALELEDSALYLCASSPRQTWDTQYFGPGTRLTVL.